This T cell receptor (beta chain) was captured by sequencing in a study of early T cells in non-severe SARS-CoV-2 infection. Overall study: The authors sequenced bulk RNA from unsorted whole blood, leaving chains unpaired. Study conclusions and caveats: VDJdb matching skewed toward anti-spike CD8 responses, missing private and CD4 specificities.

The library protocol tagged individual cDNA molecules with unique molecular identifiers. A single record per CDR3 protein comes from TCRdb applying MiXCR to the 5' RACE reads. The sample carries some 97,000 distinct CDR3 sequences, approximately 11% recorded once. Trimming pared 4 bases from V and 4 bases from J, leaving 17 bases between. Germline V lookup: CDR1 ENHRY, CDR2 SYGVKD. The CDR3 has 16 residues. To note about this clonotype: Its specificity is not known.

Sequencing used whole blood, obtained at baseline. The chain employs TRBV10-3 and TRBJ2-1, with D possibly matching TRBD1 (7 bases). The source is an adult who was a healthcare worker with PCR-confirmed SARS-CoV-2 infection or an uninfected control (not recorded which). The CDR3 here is CAISGLEGAGYNEQFF. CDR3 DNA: TGTGCCATCAGTGGTCTCGAGGGGGCGGGGTACAATGAGCAGTTCTTC.